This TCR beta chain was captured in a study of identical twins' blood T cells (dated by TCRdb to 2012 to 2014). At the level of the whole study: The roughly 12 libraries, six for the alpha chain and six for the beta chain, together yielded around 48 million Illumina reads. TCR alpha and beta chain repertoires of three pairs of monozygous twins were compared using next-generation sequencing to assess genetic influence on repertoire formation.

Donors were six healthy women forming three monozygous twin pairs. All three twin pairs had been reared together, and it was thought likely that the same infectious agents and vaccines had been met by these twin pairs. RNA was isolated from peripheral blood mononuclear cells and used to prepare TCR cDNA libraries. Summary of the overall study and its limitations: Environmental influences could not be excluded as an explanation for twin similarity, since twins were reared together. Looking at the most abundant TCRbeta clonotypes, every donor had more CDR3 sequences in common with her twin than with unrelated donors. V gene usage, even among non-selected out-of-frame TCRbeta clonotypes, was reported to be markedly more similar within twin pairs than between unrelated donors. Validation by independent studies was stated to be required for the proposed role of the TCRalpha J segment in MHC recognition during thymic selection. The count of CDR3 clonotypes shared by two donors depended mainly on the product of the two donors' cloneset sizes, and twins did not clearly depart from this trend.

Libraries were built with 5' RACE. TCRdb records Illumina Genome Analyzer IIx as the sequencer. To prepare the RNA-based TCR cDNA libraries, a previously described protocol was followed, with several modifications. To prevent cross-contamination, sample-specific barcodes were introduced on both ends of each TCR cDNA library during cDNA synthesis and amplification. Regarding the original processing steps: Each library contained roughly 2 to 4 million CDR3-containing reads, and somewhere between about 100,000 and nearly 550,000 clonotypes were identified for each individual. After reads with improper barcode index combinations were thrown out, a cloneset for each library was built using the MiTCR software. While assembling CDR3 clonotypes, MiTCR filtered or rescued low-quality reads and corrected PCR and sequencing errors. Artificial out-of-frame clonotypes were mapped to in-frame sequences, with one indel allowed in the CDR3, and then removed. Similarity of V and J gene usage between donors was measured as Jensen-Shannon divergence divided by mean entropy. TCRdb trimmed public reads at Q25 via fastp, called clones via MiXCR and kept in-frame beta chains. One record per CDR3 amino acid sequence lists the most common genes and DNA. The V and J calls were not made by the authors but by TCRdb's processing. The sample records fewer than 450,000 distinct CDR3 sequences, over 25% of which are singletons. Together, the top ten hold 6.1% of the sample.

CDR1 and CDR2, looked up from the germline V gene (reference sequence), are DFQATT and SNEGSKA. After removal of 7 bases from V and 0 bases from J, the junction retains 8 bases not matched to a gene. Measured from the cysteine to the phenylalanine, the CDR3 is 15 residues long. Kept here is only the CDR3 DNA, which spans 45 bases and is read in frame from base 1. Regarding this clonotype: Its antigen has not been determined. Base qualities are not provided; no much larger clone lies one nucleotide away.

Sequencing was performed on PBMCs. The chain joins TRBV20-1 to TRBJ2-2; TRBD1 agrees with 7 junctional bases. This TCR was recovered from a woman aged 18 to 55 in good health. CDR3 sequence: CSGTTGQANTGELFF. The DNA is TGCAGTGGCACGACAGGACAGGCGAACACCGGGGAGCTGTTTTTT.